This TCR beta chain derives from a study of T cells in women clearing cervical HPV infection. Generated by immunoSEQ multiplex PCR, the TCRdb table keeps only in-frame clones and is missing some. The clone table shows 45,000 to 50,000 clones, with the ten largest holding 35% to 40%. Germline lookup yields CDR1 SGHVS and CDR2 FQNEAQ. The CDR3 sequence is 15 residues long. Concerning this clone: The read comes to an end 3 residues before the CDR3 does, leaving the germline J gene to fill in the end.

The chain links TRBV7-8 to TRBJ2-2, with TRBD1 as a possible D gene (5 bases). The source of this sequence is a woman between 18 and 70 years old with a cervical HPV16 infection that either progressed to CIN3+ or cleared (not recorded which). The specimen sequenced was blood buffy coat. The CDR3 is CASTTLNSGANVLFF. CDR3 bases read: TGTGCCAGCACCACCTTAAACTCTGGGGCCAACGTG.